The present TCR beta chain was sequenced within a study of blood T cell repertoires in COVID-19. Background on the study: From T cells, B-cell-depleted T cells, or PBMCs came the material, which was cDNA or gDNA.

Per the authors' pipeline: Reference gene primer amplification gave nucleated cell count estimates. TCRdb's copy holds only in-frame clones and misses some; the assay was immunoSEQ multiplex PCR. The DNA gave D and trimming, while V, J and clone size come from that table. Seen here are approximately 210,000 clones, roughly 88% observed once, and the top ten hold around 1.6%. Trimming shortened V by 10 bases and J by 4 bases, and 11 bases separated the two germline ends. The germline V gene has CDR1 MRHNA and CDR2 SNTAGT. The CDR3 loop spans 11 amino acids. The sample comprised peripheral blood. The clonotype originates from a man younger than 30 with active or convalescent COVID-19. The chain has TRBV6-4 and TRBJ2-7; no reliable D call. This chain's CDR3 is CATRTSYEQYF. The CDR3 DNA reads as TGTGCCACCCGTACAAGTTACGAGCAGTACTTC.